The present T cell receptor (beta chain) was sequenced within a study of CXCR3-negative and CXCR3-positive naive CD8 T cells. The CDR3 length is 12 residues. Germline V gene sequence: CDR1 DFQATT, CDR2 SNEGSKA (reference sequence). Naive CD8+ T cells showed a CD45RO-CCR7+CD27+CD95- phenotype. The TRB cDNA libraries were prepared by 5' RACE with UMI labels. Reprocessing the 5' RACE reads, TCRdb reports a single entry for every CDR3 protein and omits DNA. The specimen's table records 55,000 to 70,000 distinct CDR3 sequences. Worth noting for this clonotype: Its antigen is not identified.

General study points: Relative to memory CD8+ cells, whose diversity was much lower, both naive subsets had comparably high diversity. TRB CDR3s of CXCR3-positive naive cells were more hydrophobic than those of CXCR3-negative naive cells.

This chain links TRBV20-1 with TRBJ2-7; TCRdb's D gene call, TRBD2, goes unchecked for lack of DNA. This sequence was found in a human donor in good health. Some clones in this sample may be carry-over from other donors' samples. Material for sequencing was naive CXCR3+ CD8+ T cells from blood. Subset described: CD45RO-CCR7+CD27+CD95- naive CD8+ T cells expressing CXCR3 (TNR3+). The CDR3 spells CSAGTALYEQYF.